The TCR beta chain under discussion was sequenced for a study of blood T cells in healthy people across ages. There were healthy Caucasian individuals from Russia, aged roughly 6 to 90, serving as donors. A second roughly 7 to 12 cycle PCR used barcoded and J-beta primers. TCRdb re-analysed the 5' RACE reads in MiXCR, keeping a single row per CDR3 protein. This table holds about 650,000 distinct CDR3 sequences, around 32% found once. Details on this clonotype: A clone one base away is much larger, so this may be a read error.

The CDR3 runs 18 residues. Trimming took off 0 bases at V and 10 bases at J, with 25 bases between the two ends. Looked up from germline, CDR1 is SGHAT and CDR2 is FQNNGV. This clonotype was obtained from a woman older than 75 in good health. The sequencing sample was made of blood. V and J are TRBV11-2 and TRBJ2-1; maybe TRBD2 (7 bases). CDR3 in amino acids: CASSLEIGRGQPTYEQFF. For the CDR3, the DNA is TGTGCCAGCAGCTTAGAAATTGGGCGGGGGCAGCCGACCTACGAGCAGTTCTTC.